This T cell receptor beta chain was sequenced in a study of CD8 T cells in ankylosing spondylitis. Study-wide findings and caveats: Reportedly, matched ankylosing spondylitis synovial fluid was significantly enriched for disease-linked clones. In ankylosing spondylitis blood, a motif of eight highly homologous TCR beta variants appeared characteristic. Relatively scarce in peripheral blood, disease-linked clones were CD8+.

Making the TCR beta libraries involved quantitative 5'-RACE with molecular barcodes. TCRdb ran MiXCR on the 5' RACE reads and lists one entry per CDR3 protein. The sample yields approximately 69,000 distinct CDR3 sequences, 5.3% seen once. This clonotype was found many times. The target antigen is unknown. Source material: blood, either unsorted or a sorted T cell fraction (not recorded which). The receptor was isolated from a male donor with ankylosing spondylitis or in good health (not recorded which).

CDR3 nucleotide sequence: TGCAGTGCTCCACGAGGGACAGGTCCTCCAGCTAACTATGGCTACACCTTC. It translates to CSAPRGTGPPANYGYTF. The chain employs TRBV20-1 and TRBJ1-2, with 8 bases lining up with TRBD1. This CDR3 comprises 17 residues. The V gene's germline CDR1 is DFQATT and CDR2 SNEGSKA (reference sequence). Trimming cost V 5 bases and J 0 bases; bases outside gene matches: 14.